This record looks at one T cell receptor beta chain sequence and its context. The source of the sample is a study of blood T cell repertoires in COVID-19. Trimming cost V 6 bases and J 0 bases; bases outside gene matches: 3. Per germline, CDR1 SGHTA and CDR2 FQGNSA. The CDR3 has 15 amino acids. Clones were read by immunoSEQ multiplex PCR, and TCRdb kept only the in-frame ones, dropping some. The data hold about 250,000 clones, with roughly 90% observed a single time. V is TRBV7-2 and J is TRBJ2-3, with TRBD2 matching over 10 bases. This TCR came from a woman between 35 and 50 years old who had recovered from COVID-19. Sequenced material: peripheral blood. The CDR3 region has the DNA TGTGCCAGCAGTTGGACTAGCGGAAGCACAGATACGCAGTATTTT. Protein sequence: CASSWTSGSTDTQYF.